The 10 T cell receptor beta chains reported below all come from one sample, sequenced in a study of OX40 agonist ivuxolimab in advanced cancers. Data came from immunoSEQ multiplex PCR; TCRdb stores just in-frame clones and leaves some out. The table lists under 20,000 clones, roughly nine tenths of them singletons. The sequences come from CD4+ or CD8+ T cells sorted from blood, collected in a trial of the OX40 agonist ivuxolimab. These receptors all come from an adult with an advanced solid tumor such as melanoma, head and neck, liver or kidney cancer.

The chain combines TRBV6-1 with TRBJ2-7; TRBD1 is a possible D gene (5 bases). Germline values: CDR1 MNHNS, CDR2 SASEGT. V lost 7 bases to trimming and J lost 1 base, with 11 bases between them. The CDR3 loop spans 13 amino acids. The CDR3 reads CASTDSQSYEQYF. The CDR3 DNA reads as TGTGCCAGCACAGACAGCCAATCCTACGAGCAGTACTTC.

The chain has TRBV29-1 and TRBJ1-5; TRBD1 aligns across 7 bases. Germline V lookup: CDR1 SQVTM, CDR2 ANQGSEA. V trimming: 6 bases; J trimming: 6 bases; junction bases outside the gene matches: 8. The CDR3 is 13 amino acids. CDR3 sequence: CSVGEGAGQPQHF. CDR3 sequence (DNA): TGCAGCGTGGGGGAGGGGGCGGGTCAGCCCCAGCATTTT.

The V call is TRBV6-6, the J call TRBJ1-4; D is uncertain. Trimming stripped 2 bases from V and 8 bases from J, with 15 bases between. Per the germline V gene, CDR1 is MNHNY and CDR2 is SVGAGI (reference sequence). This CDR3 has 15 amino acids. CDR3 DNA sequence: TGTGCCAGCAGTTACCCCCTACAAAGTCGGGAAAAACTGTTTTTT. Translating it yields CASSYPLQSREKLFF.

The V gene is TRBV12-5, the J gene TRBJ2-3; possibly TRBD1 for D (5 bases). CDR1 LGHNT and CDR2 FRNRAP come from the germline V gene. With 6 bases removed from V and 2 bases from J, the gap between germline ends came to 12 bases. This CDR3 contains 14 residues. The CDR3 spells CASGTDTATDTQYF. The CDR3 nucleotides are TGTGCTAGTGGGACGGACACGGCCACAGATACGCAGTATTTT.

CDR3 sequence reads: CASSTRQAAGSTDTQYF. CDR3 bases: TGTGCCAGCAGCACCCGACAGGCGGCGGGGAGCACAGATACGCAGTATTTT. This chain joins TRBV9 and TRBJ2-3, with D perhaps TRBD1 or TRBD2 (6 bases each). The CDR3 sequence is 17 residues long. Germline V lookup: CDR1 SGDLS, CDR2 YYNGEE. Between the trimmed V and J ends, which lost 4 bases and 0 bases, there was a span of 18 bases.

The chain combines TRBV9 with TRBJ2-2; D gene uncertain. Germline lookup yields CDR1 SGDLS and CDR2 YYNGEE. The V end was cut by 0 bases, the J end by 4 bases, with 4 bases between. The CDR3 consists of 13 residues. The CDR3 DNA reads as TGTGCCAGCAGCGTAGCAGGCACCGGGGAGCTGTTTTTT. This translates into CASSVAGTGELFF.

Here the CDR3 reads CASSQDAGQGLTGYTF. In DNA, the CDR3 is TGCGCCAGCAGCCAAGATGCCGGACAGGGGTTGACTGGCTACACCTTC. The chain combines TRBV4-3 with TRBJ1-2; 9 nucleotides agree with TRBD1. The V gene end was trimmed by 0 bases and the J gene end by 7 bases; junction bases not matched to a gene: 9. CDR3 length: 16 residues. The germline V gene has CDR1 LGHNA and CDR2 YSLEER.

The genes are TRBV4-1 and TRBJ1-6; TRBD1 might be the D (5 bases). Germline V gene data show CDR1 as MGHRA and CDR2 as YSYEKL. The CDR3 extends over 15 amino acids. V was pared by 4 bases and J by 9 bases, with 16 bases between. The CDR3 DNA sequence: TGCGCCAGCAGCCGGGACCCCGGTTTTGTTTCACCCCTCCACTTT. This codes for CASSRDPGFVSPLHF.

Written as DNA, the CDR3 is TGCAGCGTAGACGGACTGGACTCCTACAATGAGCAGTTCTTC. Protein: CSVDGLDSYNEQFF. The chain uses TRBV29-1 and TRBJ2-1, with D perhaps matching TRBD2 (5 bases). V lost 6 bases to trimming and J lost 0 bases, with 12 bases between them. This CDR3 region has 14 residues. Germline V gives CDR1 SQVTM, CDR2 ANQGSEA.

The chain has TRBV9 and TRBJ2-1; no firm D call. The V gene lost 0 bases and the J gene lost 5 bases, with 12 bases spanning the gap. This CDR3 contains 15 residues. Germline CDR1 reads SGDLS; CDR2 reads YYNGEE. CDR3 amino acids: CASSVAARSHNEQFF. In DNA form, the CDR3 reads TGTGCCAGCAGCGTAGCGGCTAGGAGCCACAATGAGCAGTTCTTC.